This TCR beta chain came from a study of early T cells in non-severe SARS-CoV-2 infection. Study as a whole: Chains were unpaired, as sequencing was done on bulk RNA from unsorted whole blood. General observations from the study: Comparison of clonotypes with VDJdb favored anti-spike CD8 responses while missing private and CD4 specificities.

About this clonotype itself: The target antigen is unknown.

Individually, cDNA molecules had unique molecular identifiers attached to them. One entry per CDR3 protein, called by TCRdb with MiXCR from the 5' RACE reads. The sample shows about 58,000 distinct CDR3 sequences, 9.5% to 15% of them seen only once. The germline V gene has CDR1 DFQATT and CDR2 SNEGSKA (reference sequence). This CDR3 region has 11 residues. The V end was cut by 6 bases, the J end by 4 bases, with 9 bases between. Sequenced: whole blood. This receptor was taken from an adult who was a healthcare worker with PCR-confirmed SARS-CoV-2 infection or an uninfected control (not recorded which). The chain combines TRBV20-1 with TRBJ2-5; D remains unclear. The CDR3 DNA sequence: TGCAGTGCAGGCTGGAGAGAGACCCAGTACTTC. Amino acid sequence: CSAGWRETQYF.